This TCR beta chain was recovered during a study of blood T cell repertoires in COVID-19. V dropped 7 bases and J dropped 4 bases, with 20 bases sitting between them. The CDR3 length is 15 residues. The germline gives CDR1 SEHNR, CDR2 FQNEAQ (reference sequence). Only in-frame clones appear in the TCRdb table, and some are missing; sequencing was by immunoSEQ multiplex PCR. The sample has 100,000 to 150,000 clones; approximately 81% are singletons. Sequenced sample: peripheral blood. This TCR came from a woman in her 50s with acute or convalescent COVID-19. This rearrangement joins TRBV7-9 to TRBJ2-7; weak D call: TRBD1 (6 bases). CDR3 sequence (DNA): TGTGCCAGCATGCCAGGTTCCACAGGGTTGTACGAGCAGTACTTC. It specifies CASMPGSTGLYEQYF.